This is a list of T cell receptor beta chains from one sample in a study of blood T cells in healthy people across ages. In TCRdb, the 5' RACE reads were re-called with MiXCR into one record per CDR3 protein. Among fewer than 600,000 distinct CDR3 sequences listed, around 27% were seen once. The same specimen was also included in a second study, on T cells of mothers and their children.

The sequenced material came from blood. These receptors all stem from a boy younger than 10 in good health. CDR3s include the opening cysteine and the closing phenylalanine or tryptophan. The D gene is left open where the match is weak. Where a row states a size, it is once, few, many or the class of an expanded clone; other rows omit it.

J gene	CDR3 length	clone size	D gene	V gene	CDR3 protein	CDR3 DNA
TRBJ1-2	16	NA	NA	TRBV29-1	CSVEDYSRGARYGYTF	TGCAGCGTTGAAGATTATAGTAGAGGGGCCCGCTATGGCTACACCTTC
TRBJ2-5	15	NA	NA	TRBV9	CASSVSQGGMETQYF	TGTGCCAGCAGCGTAAGCCAGGGTGGGATGGAGACCCAGTACTTC
TRBJ1-2	13	NA	TRBD1	TRBV5-1	CASSLETGGGYTF	TGCGCCAGCAGCTTGGAGACAGGGGGTGGCTACACCTTC
TRBJ2-3	13	NA	TRBD2	TRBV6-2/TRBV6-3	CASRTSGRALQYF	TGTGCCAGCAGGACTAGCGGGAGGGCCTTGCAGTATTTT
TRBJ2-7	14	many	NA	TRBV20-1	CSARGQGHTYEQYF	TGCAGTGCTAGAGGTCAGGGGCATACTTACGAGCAGTACTTC
TRBJ2-3	16	few	NA	TRBV12-5	CASGGGSSAGTDTQYF	TGTGCTAGTGGTGGTGGATCTAGCGCAGGCACAGATACGCAGTATTTT
TRBJ2-7	16	NA	TRBD2	TRBV9	CASSVSGQRGAVEQYF	TGTGCCAGCAGCGTTAGCGGACAGCGGGGGGCCGTCGAGCAGTACTTC
TRBJ2-6	14	few	NA	TRBV20-1	CSARGTSGANVLTF	TGCAGTGCTAGAGGGACCTCTGGGGCCAACGTCCTGACTTTC
TRBJ2-1	15	NA	NA	TRBV6-5	CASRSGQSSYNEQFF	TGTGCCAGCAGATCCGGGCAAAGCTCCTACAATGAGCAGTTCTTC
TRBJ2-5	15	NA	TRBD2	TRBV3-1	CASSQDAGGLETQYF	TGTGCCAGCAGCCAAGATGCGGGGGGGCTGGAGACCCAGTACTTC
TRBJ1-4	16	few	NA	TRBV20-1	CSARVGGSNGREKLFF	TGCAGTGCTAGAGTGGGAGGCTCTAATGGTAGAGAAAAACTGTTTTTT
TRBJ2-3	14	few	TRBD2	TRBV27	CASSLSSGRNTQYF	TGTGCCAGCAGTTTGTCTAGCGGGAGGAATACGCAGTATTTT
TRBJ2-7	13	NA	NA	TRBV5-1	CASSLAEQDEQYF	TGCGCCAGCAGCTTGGCCGAGCAGGACGAGCAGTACTTC
TRBJ2-1	14	NA	NA	TRBV12-3/TRBV12-4	CASSPGPSGNEQSF	TGTGCCAGCAGCCCTGGTCCATCTGGCAATGAGCAGTCCTTC
TRBJ1-4	16	NA	TRBD1	TRBV7-9	CASSLGDRSTNEKLFF	TGTGCCAGCAGCTTAGGGGACAGGTCCACTAATGAAAAACTGTTTTTT
TRBJ2-1	15	few	NA	TRBV11-2	CASRFLASLYNEQFF	TGTGCCAGCAGGTTCCTAGCCTCCCTTTACAATGAGCAGTTCTTC
TRBJ2-1	16	few	TRBD2	TRBV4-1	CASSQRTSGGANEQFF	TGCGCCAGCAGCCAAAGAACTAGCGGGGGGGCAAATGAGCAGTTCTTC
TRBJ2-1	13	NA	NA	TRBV20-1	CSARTLRGNEQFF	TGCAGTGCTAGGACTCTTCGGGGGAATGAGCAGTTCTTC
TRBJ2-7	11	NA	NA	TRBV7-9	CASSLSLEQYF	TGTGCCAGCAGCTTGAGCTTGGAGCAGTACTTC
TRBJ2-3	14	few	NA	TRBV29-1	CSVGFGGGTDTQYF	TGCAGCGTTGGATTTGGGGGAGGAACAGATACGCAGTATTTT
TRBJ2-1	17	few	TRBD1	TRBV14	CASSHRDSLSSYNEQFF	TGTGCCAGCAGCCACCGGGACAGTCTTAGCTCCTACAATGAGCAGTTCTTC
TRBJ2-5	14	many	NA	TRBV3-1	CASSERSLDETQYF	TGTGCCAGCAGCGAGAGGAGCCTAGATGAGACCCAGTACTTC
TRBJ1-1	11	few	TRBD1	TRBV7-9	CASSPGQGAFF	TGTGCCAGCAGCCCCGGACAGGGTGCTTTCTTT
TRBJ2-3	14	many	NA	TRBV5-1	CASSFSPLADTQYF	TGCGCCAGCAGCTTCTCCCCTCTTGCAGATACGCAGTATTTT
TRBJ2-3	16	few	NA	TRBV12-5	CASGLSRGAYTDTQYF	TGTGCTAGTGGTTTGTCTCGGGGGGCGTACACAGATACGCAGTATTTT
TRBJ2-3	15	NA	NA	TRBV5-1	CASSLGGDRTDTQYF	TGCGCCAGCAGCTTAGGAGGGGATAGAACAGATACGCAGTATTTT
TRBJ2-3	15	NA	NA	TRBV5-1	CASSLLLIDTDTQYF	TGCGCCAGCAGCTTGTTATTGATAGATACAGATACGCAGTATTTT
TRBJ2-7	14	few	TRBD1	TRBV5-5	CASSWDRGENEQYF	TGTGCCAGCAGCTGGGACAGGGGGGAAAACGAGCAGTACTTC
TRBJ2-3	11	NA	NA	TRBV20-1	CSVEIPDTQYF	TGCAGTGTGGAAATTCCAGATACGCAGTATTTT
TRBJ2-1	17	NA	TRBD2	TRBV12-3/TRBV12-4	CATRGLAGGGEYNEQSF	TGTGCCACCAGGGGACTAGCGGGTGGAGGGGAGTACAATGAGCAGTCCTTC
TRBJ2-5	14	NA	NA	TRBV12-3/TRBV12-4	CASSFKTRIETQYF	TGTGCCAGCAGTTTCAAGACTAGAATTGAGACCCAGTACTTC
TRBJ2-7	13	NA	NA	TRBV11-2	CASSLVPESEQYF	TGTGCCAGCAGCTTAGTACCCGAGAGCGAGCAGTACTTC
TRBJ2-7	14	few	NA	TRBV7-2	CASSFTRLYGEQYF	TGTGCCAGCAGCTTTACTCGTCTGTATGGCGAGCAGTACTTC
TRBJ2-2	14	NA	TRBD1	TRBV12-3/TRBV12-4	CASSAGTVAGELFF	TGTGCCAGCAGTGCAGGGACAGTGGCCGGGGAGCTGTTTTTT
TRBJ2-7	13	NA	NA	TRBV29-1	CSVGADIPYEQYF	TGCAGCGTTGGGGCGGACATCCCCTACGAGCAGTACTTC
TRBJ2-3	14	NA	NA	TRBV12-3/TRBV12-4	CASSQTGSADTQYF	TGTGCCAGCAGTCAAACAGGTAGCGCAGATACGCAGTATTTT
TRBJ2-7	17	few	NA	TRBV7-9	CASSSWGQQGLPYEQYF	TGTGCCAGCAGCTCGTGGGGGCAACAGGGCCTCCCCTACGAGCAGTACTTC
TRBJ2-2	16	NA	NA	TRBV3-1	CASSQEGAGNTGELFF	TGTGCCAGCAGCCAAGAAGGGGCGGGGAACACCGGGGAGCTGTTTTTT
TRBJ2-3	16	few	NA	TRBV4-1	CASSPAWGSGTDTQYF	TGCGCCAGCAGCCCGGCCTGGGGTAGCGGCACAGATACGCAGTATTTT
TRBJ2-5	15	few	NA	TRBV19	CASSTTSTGLETQYF	TGTGCCAGTAGTACGACCTCTACAGGGTTGGAGACCCAGTACTTC
TRBJ1-2	15	NA	NA	TRBV19	CASTELGDHQRGYTF	TGTGCCAGTACTGAACTGGGGGACCACCAACGCGGCTACACCTTC
TRBJ2-1	15	NA	TRBD1	TRBV11-2	CASSATLTGAAEQFF	TGTGCCAGCAGCGCCACCTTGACAGGGGCCGCGGAGCAGTTCTTC